The sequence of this TCR beta chain was determined in a study of blood T cells in healthy people across ages. The CDR3 sequence is 15 residues long. V gave up 3 bases and J gave up 5 bases; unmatched junction bases: 10. Per germline, CDR1 SGHRS and CDR2 YFSETQ. This clonotype was seen a handful of times. Its specificity is unknown. There were at least 6 micrograms of total RNA extracted from every sample. Sample-barcoded 5' priming and a J-beta primer mix drove a second PCR of about 6 to 12 cycles. TCRdb recomputed calls from the 5' RACE reads with MiXCR, one row per CDR3 protein. The sample yields approximately 810,000 distinct CDR3 sequences, less than 35% seen once. Overall study findings and caveats: More naive CD4+ cells and higher diversity were found in long-lived than in aged donors.

The source is a woman aged 80 or older in good health. The chain is built from TRBV5-1 and TRBJ2-5; the match to TRBD1 covers 7 bases. Sequencing was done on a sample of blood. Written as DNA, the CDR3 is TGCGCCAGCAGCTCCTCCAAGACAGGGTCGGAGACCCAGTACTTC. This encodes CASSSSKTGSETQYF.